This T cell receptor beta chain was sequenced for a study of T cells in Graves' hyperthyroidism and ophthalmopathy (dated by TCRdb to between 2019 and 2020). With respect to the entire study: Peripheral blood was sampled at the time of initial diagnosis, prior to any treatment. To identify distinguishing TCR V-J signatures, a discovery cohort of about 100 patients was used, comprising 43 with Graves' ophthalmopathy and some 60 with stable Graves' hyperthyroidism. The 100 or so discovery patients were randomly split 7:3 into training and test sets. TCR Vbeta CDR3 sequencing of 140 or so peripheral blood samples (over 40 ophthalmopathy, some 75 hyperthyroidism and roughly 17 progressor patients) is reported in the paper. An independent validation cohort of fewer than 20 hyperthyroidism patients and approximately 15 patients who later progressed to ophthalmopathy tested prospective prediction of ophthalmopathy. After blood sampling, hyperthyroidism patients were treated with methimazole at a starting dose of 30 mg daily, and ophthalmopathy patients were treated with high-dose intravenous methylprednisolone. Thyroid tissue and blood T-cell repertoires from several Graves' hyperthyroidism patients were also compared in the study. The study at large found these results: During validation, the model predicted progression to ophthalmopathy a median of around 7 months ahead of onset, with roughly 65% sensitivity and about 72% specificity. Ophthalmopathy was separated from stable hyperthyroidism by a 13 V-J signature model, with over 85% sensitivity and about 81% specificity obtained in cross-validation and 80%/75% obtained in testing. Most expanded thyroid clonotypes (frequency above 0.001) were also found in blood, which suggests that blood repertoires may mirror thyroid immune responses. Sample size was not statistically predetermined, and investigators were not blinded to group allocation.

Comment on this clonotype: This receptor's antigen is unknown. The sample holds no much larger clone one base away, and base qualities are not on file.

TCR beta CDR3 regions were amplified from RNA transcripts. A first-round RT-PCR of the TCR CDR3 used the HTBI primer set with the Qiagen OneStep RT-PCR kit. The libraries were constructed in a second round of multiplex PCR and then size-selected and purified. Paired-end sequencing of the libraries was performed with 100 bp reads on an Illumina HiSeq2000. The paper's data handling went like this. Raw data were processed with SOAPnuke, discarding reads with adapters, uncalled bases, mean Phred below 15, or no exact constant-primer or identifier match. High-quality paired reads were merged using COPE v1.2.5, and each unique nucleotide sequence was defined as a clonotype. Clonotypes were aligned to IMGT TRBV, TRBD and TRBJ reference segments using MiTCR v1.1. Analysis was restricted to V-J combinations with a frequency above 0.0001, which covered about 99% of repertoires. The TCS score was defined as F50 (clonal expansion) divided by E x V (chaos), with BLOSUM62-based TCRdist calculated between CDR3 peptides within each V-J. Welch's t-statistics and random forest reduced around 520 V-J features to some 14, which were used in a naive Bayes classifier (R e1071). Using fastp at Q25 and MiXCR, TCRdb reprocessed the public reads and kept productive beta chains. CDR3 protein sequences are deduplicated, and each keeps its most common genes and DNA. The authors' filters were not applied to this entry. The sample table contains approximately 400,000 distinct CDR3 sequences; only one count was recorded for roughly 13% of them. Less than 25% of the sample belongs to the ten largest clones.

CDR1 LNHDA and CDR2 SQIVND were looked up in the germline V gene (reference sequence). Trimming takes 8 bases from V and 0 bases from J, and the germline ends sit 10 bases apart. The CDR3 contains 14 residues, cysteine and phenylalanine counted. The entry retains the CDR3 DNA only, 42 bases that are in frame from base 1. Hyperthyroidism patients were newly diagnosed, had a disease duration of under 2 months, and were aged 18 to 65 years. Any patient with an uncontrolled infection, another autoimmune disease, pregnancy or lactation was excluded. Clinical symptoms, serum thyroxine and TRAb, thyroid ultrasound, and orbital computed tomography formed the basis for the diagnoses. For progressor patients, blood was drawn at the first diagnosis of hyperthyroidism, before any ophthalmopathy symptoms had appeared. PBMCs were separated from about 10 ml of fresh peripheral blood using Ficoll-Paque density gradient centrifugation. Patients classed as progressors first received a Graves' hyperthyroidism diagnosis and then went on to develop ophthalmopathy during follow-up. Trizol reagent was used to extract total RNA, and RNA quality was then checked on an Agilent 2100 Bioanalyzer.

The sequence was collected from a man aged 25-40 years with Graves' hyperthyroidism that later progressed to Graves' ophthalmopathy. This chain joins TRBV19 to TRBJ1-4; matching of 5 bases hints at TRBD1 as the D gene. Sequenced sample: blood. The CDR3 region reads CASETGATNEKLFF. The nucleotide sequence is given as TGTGCCAGTGAAACAGGAGCAACTAATGAAAAACTGTTTTTT.